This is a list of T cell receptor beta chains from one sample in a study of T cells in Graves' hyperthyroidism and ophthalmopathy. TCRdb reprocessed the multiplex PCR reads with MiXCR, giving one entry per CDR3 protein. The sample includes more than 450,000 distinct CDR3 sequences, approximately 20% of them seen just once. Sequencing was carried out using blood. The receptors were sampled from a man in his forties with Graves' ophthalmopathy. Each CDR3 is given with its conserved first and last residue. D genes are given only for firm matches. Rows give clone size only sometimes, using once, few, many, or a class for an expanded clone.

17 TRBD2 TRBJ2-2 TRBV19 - TGTGCCAGTAAATCTAGCGGGAGGGCCTGGAACACCGGGGAGCTGTTTTTT CASKSSGRAWNTGELFF
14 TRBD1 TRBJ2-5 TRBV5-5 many TGTGCCAGCAACACAGGGGGCACCCAAGAGACCCAGTACTTC CASNTGGTQETQYF
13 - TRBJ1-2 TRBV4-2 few TGTGCCAGCAGCCAAGTTCGAGGGTTGGGCTACACCTTC CASSQVRGLGYTF
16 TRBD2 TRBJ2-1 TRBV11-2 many TGTGCCAGCACCCTTTTTCCGGGAGGGCCCGACAATGAGCAGTTCTTC CASTLFPGGPDNEQFF
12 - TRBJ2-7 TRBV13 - TGTGCCAGCAGCTTAGGAGCTGCCGGGCAGTACTTC CASSLGAAGQYF
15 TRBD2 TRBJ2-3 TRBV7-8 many TGTGCCAGCAGCTTGAGTAGCGGGAACACAGATACGCAGTATTTT CASSLSSGNTDTQYF
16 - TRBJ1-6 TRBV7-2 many TGTGCCAGCAGCTTACGGGCTGGCCCCTATAATTCACCCCTCCACTTT CASSLRAGPYNSPLHF
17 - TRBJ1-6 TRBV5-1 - TGCGCCAGCAGCTTGGAGCAGGGAAGCTCCTATAATTCACCCCTCCACTTT CASSLEQGSSYNSPLHF
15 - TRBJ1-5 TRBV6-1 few TGTGCCAGCAGGATACAGGCGGATGGCAATCAGCCCCAGCATTTT CASRIQADGNQPQHF
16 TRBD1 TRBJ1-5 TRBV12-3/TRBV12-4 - TGTGCCAGCAGGCAGGGGGCGCTCCTTGTGCGTCAGCCCCAGCATTTT CASRQGALLVRQPQHF
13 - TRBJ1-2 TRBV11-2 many TGTGCCAGCAGGAGTCCTTGGGACTATGGCTACACCTTC CASRSPWDYGYTF
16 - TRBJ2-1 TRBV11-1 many TGTGCCAGCAGCTTAGACGGCTTCCAGGGGACGAATGAGCAGTTCTTC CASSLDGFQGTNEQFF
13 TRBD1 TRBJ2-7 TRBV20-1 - TGCAGTGCCCTCGGACAGGTTACCTACGAGCAGTACTTC CSALGQVTYEQYF
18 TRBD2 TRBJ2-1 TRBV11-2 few TGTGCCAGCAGCTTAGAGGGTGGGGTGGCTAGCGGGTACAATGAGCAGTTCTTC CASSLEGGVASGYNEQFF
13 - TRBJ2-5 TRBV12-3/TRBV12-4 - TGTGCCAGCAGTTTGGTCGTAGGGGAGACCCAGTACTTC CASSLVVGETQYF
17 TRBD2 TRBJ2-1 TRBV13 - TGTGCCACCAGTGATTTTCGCGGGAGGTGGGCCTACAATGAGCAGTTCTTC CATSDFRGRWAYNEQFF
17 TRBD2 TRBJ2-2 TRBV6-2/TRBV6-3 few TGTGCCAGCAGTTCGTCCCGTCTAGCGGGTGACACCGGGGAGCTGTTTTTT CASSSSRLAGDTGELFF
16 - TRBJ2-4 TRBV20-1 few TGCAGTGCTAGAGATGGGGTAGCCCTAGCCAAAAACATTCAGTACTTC CSARDGVALAKNIQYF
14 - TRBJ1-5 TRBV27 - TGTGCCACCAGGGAGGGATATAGCAATCAGCCCCAGCATTTT CATREGYSNQPQHF
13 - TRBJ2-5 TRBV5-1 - TGCGCCAGCAGGGGATCGGAAACAGAGACCCAGTACTTC CASRGSETETQYF
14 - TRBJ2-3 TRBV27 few TGTGCCAGCAGTACACTCCAAGGGACAGATACGCAGTATTTT CASSTLQGTDTQYF
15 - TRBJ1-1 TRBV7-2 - TGTGCCAGCAGCTCTCGGGCCGGACCAAACACTGAAGCTTTCTTT CASSSRAGPNTEAFF
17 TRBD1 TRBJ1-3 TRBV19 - TGTGCCAGTAGTTCGGGACAGCCAGCTTACTCTGGAAACACCATATATTTT CASSSGQPAYSGNTIYF
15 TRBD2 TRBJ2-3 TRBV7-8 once TGTGCCAGCAGCCCGACTAGCGGGTCTGCAGATACGCAGTATTTT CASSPTSGSADTQYF
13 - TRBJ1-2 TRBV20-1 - TGCAGTGCTAGAGATTGGGGAATGCGAGGCTACACCTTC CSARDWGMRGYTF
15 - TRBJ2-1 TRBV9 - TGTGCCAGCAGCGCAACAGGAAACTCCTACAATGAGCAGTTCTTC CASSATGNSYNEQFF
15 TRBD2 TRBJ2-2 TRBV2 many TGTGCCAGCAGTGTCAGCGGGGGGGCCGTCGGGGAGCTGTTTTTT CASSVSGGAVGELFF
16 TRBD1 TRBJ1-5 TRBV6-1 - TGTGCCAGCAGTGAACCATGGGACAGGTACAATCAGCCCCAGCATTTT CASSEPWDRYNQPQHF
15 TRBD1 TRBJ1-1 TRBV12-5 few TGTGCTAGTGGTTTGGTTTCGGGACAGATGCTTGAAGCTTTCTTT CASGLVSGQMLEAFF
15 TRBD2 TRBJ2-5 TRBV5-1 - TGCGCCAGCAGCCTGAGGACTAGCGGGGAAGAGACCCAGTACTTC CASSLRTSGEETQYF
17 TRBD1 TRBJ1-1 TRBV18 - TGTGCCAGCTCAGACCGGGACAGGGGGCTTTCGAGCACTGAAGCTTTCTTT CASSDRDRGLSSTEAFF
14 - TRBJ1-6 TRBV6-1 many TGTGCCAGCAGTTCCGACAGAAAGAATTCACCCCTCCACTTT CASSSDRKNSPLHF
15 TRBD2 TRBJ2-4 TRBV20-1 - TGCAGTGCTAGAGCGGGGGGGCTCGCCAAAAACATTCAGTACTTC CSARAGGLAKNIQYF
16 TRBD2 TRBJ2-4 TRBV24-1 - TGTGCCACCAGTGATCCGCGGGGGGGTAGCAAAAACATTCAGTACTTC CATSDPRGGSKNIQYF
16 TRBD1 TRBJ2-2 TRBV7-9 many TGTGCCAGCAGCGCCCCCGGGACAGAAAACACCGGGGAGCTGTTTTTT CASSAPGTENTGELFF
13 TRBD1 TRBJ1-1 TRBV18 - TGTGCCAGCTCACCGGACAGGGAACGAGTCGCTTTCTTT CASSPDRERVAFF
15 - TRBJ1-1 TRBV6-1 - TGTGCCAGCACTCCATGGCAGGGGATGAACACTGAAGCTTTCTTT CASTPWQGMNTEAFF
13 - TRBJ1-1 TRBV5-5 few TGTGCCAGCAGCTTAAGAGGGGCCACTGAAGCTTTCTTT CASSLRGATEAFF
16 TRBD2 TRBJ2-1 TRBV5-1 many TGCGCCAGCAGCAAGACTAGCGGGGGTATATACAATGAGCAGTTCTTC CASSKTSGGIYNEQFF
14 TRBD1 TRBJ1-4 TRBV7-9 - TGTGCCAGCAGCCATGGGACAGGGAAAGAAAAACTGTTTTTT CASSHGTGKEKLFF
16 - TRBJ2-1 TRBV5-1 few TGCGCCAGCAGCTTACTAGGAACGGGCTCCTACAATGAGCAGTTCTTC CASSLLGTGSYNEQFF
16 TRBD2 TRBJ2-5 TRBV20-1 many TGCAGTGCTAGAAGACTAGCGGGAGTGAACCAAGAGACCCAGTACTTC CSARRLAGVNQETQYF
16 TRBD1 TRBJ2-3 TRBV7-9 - TGTGCCAGCAGCTCCCTCCAGGGGGTGAAGACAGATACGCAGTATTTT CASSSLQGVKTDTQYF
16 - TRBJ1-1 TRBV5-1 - TGCGCCAGCAGCCTCTCCATGGCAGGACAGAACACTGAAGCTTTCTTT CASSLSMAGQNTEAFF
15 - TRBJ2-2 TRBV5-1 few TGCGCCAGCAGCTTGAGTTTGCAGATCACCGGGGAGCTGTTTTTT CASSLSLQITGELFF
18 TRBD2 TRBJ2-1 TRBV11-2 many TGTGCCAGCAGCTTAGGGACTAGCGGCCTGAGCTCCTACAATGAGCAGTTCTTC CASSLGTSGLSSYNEQFF
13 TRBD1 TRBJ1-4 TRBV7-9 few TGTGCCAGCAGCAAACAGGGGGGTGAAAAACTGTTTTTT CASSKQGGEKLFF
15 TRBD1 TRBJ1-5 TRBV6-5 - TGTGCCAGCAGTTTAGCCGGGACAGGGTACCAGCCCCAGCATTTT CASSLAGTGYQPQHF
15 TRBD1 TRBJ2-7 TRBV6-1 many TGTGCCAGCCCCCCGCCAACAGGGGCCCTCGACGAGCAGTACTTC CASPPPTGALDEQYF
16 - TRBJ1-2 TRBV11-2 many TGTGCCAGCAGCTTAGCGGTGGGAGTCGGTCACTATGGCTACACCTTC CASSLAVGVGHYGYTF
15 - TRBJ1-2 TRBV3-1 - TGTGCCAGCAGCCAAGGGGGCCGGAGTCCCGGGGGCTACACCTTC CASSQGGRSPGGYTF
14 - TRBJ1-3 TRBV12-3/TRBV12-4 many TGTGCCAGCAGTTTGGGGACACAGAGAAACACCATATATTTT CASSLGTQRNTIYF
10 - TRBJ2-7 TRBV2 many TGTGCCAGCAGTGGCTACGAGCAGTACTTC CASSGYEQYF
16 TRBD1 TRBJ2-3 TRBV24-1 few TGTGCCACCAGTGCAGGGGGCGCTTCCCACACAGATACGCAGTATTTT CATSAGGASHTDTQYF